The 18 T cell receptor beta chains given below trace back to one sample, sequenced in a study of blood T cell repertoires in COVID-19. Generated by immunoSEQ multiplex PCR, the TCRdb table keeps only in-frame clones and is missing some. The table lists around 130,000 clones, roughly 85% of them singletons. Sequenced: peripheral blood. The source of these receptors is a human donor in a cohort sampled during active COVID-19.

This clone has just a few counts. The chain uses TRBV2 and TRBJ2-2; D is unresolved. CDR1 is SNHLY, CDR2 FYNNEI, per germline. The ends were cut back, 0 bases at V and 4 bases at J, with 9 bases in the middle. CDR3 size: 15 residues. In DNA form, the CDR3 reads TGTGCCAGCAGTGAAGCGAGGTCAAGCACCGGGGAGCTGTTTTTT. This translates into CASSEARSSTGELFF.

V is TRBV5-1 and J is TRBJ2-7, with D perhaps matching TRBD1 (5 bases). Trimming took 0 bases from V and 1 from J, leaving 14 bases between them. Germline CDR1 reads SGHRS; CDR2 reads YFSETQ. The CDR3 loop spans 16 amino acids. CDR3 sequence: CASSLDGRDRSYEQYF. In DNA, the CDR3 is TGCGCCAGCAGCTTGGATGGCAGGGATAGGTCCTACGAGCAGTACTTC. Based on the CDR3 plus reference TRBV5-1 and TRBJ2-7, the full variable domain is KAGVTQTPRYLIKTRGQQVTLSCSPISGHRSVSWYQQTPGQGLQFLFEYFSETQRNKGNFPGRFSGRQFSNSRSEMNVSTLELGDSALYLCASSLDGRDRSYEQYFGPGTRLTVT.

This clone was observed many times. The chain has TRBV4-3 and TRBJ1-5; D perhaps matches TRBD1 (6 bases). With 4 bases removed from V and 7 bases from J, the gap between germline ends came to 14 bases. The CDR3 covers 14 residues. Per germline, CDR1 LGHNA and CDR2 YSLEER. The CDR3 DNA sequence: TGCGCCAGCAGCCGGGGCTCAGGGGAACAGCCCCAGCATTTT. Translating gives CASSRGSGEQPQHF.

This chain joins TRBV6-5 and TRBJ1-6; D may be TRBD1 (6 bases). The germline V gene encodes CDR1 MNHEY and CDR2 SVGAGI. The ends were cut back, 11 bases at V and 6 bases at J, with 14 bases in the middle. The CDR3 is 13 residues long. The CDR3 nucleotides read TGTGCCGTTTCCCTGGGGGCTAATTCACCCCTCCACTTT. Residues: CAVSLGANSPLHF.

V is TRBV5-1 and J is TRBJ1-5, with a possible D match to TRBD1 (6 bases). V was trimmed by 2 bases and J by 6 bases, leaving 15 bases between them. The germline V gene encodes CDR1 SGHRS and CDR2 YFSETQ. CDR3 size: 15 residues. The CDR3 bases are TGCGCCAGCAGCTTCATGGGGGCGCGAGGTCAGCCCCAGCATTTT. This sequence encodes CASSFMGARGQPQHF.

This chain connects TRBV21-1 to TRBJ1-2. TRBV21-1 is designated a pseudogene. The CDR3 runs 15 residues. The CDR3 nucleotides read TGTGCCAGCAGCCTGAGGGCAGACGATCCATATGGCTACACCTTC. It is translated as CASSLRADDPYGYTF.

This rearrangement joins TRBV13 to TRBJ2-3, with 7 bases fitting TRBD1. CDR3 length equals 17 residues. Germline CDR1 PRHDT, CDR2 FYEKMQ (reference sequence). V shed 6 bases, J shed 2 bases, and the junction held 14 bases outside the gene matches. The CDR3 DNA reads TGTGCCAGCAGACCTAACTTGAAGGGGGCGGTCACAGATACGCAGTATTTT. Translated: CASRPNLKGAVTDTQYF.

CDR3 nucleotides: TGTGCCAGCAGCTTAGTGTCCGGGTGGGATGAGCAGTTCTTC. Its translation: CASSLVSGWDEQFF. V is TRBV7-9 and J is TRBJ2-1, with D hard to call. V was pared by 1 base and J by 8 bases, with 12 bases between. CDR1 SEHNR and CDR2 FQNEAQ come from the germline V gene (reference sequence). The CDR3 runs to 14 residues.

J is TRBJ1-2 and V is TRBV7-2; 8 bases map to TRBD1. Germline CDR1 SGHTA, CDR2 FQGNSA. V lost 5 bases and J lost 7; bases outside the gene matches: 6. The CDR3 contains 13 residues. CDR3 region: CASSPGGAAGYTF. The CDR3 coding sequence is TGTGCCAGCAGCCCAGGGGGCGCGGCTGGCTACACCTTC.

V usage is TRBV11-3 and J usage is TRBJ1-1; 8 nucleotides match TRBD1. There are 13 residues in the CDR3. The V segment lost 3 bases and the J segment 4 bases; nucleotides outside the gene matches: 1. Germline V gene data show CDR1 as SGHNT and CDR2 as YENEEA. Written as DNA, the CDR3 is TGTGCCAGCAGCTTGACAGGGGCCACTGAAGCTTTCTTT. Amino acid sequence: CASSLTGATEAFF.

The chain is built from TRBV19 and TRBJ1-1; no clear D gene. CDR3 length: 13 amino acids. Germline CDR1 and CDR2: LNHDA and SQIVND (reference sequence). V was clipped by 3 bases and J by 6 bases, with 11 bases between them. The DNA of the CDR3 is TGTGCCAGTAGTATCCGGGGTAGGGCTGAAGCTTTCTTT. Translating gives CASSIRGRAEAFF.

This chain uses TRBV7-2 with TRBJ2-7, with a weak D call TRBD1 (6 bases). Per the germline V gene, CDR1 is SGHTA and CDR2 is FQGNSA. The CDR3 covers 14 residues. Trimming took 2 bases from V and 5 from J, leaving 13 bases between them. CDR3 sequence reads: CASSLLLGAHEQYF. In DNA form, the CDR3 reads TGTGCCAGCAGCTTATTGCTGGGGGCCCACGAGCAGTACTTC.

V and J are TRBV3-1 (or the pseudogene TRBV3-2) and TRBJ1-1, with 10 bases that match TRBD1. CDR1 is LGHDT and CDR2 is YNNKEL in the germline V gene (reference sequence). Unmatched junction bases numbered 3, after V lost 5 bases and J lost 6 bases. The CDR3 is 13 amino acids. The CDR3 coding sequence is TGTGCCAGCAGCTACGGACAGGGGGCTGAAGCTTTCTTT. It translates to CASSYGQGAEAFF.

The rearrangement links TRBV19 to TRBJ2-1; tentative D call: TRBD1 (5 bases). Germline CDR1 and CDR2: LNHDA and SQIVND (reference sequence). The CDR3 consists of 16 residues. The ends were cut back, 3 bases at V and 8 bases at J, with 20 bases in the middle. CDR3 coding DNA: TGTGCCAGTAGTATGGGTGGCGGAGTTAGGGGCCATGAGCAGTTCTTC. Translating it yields CASSMGGGVRGHEQFF.

CDR3 bases: TGTGCCAGCAGCTTTGGACAGATGAACACTGAAGCTTTCTTT. Translated, it gives CASSFGQMNTEAFF. The chain is built from TRBV7-9 and TRBJ1-1; D perhaps matches TRBD1 (6 bases). Per the germline V gene, CDR1 is SEHNR and CDR2 is FQNEAQ (reference sequence). Trimming cost V 3 bases and J 0 bases, with 8 bases left between them. This CDR3 has 14 amino acids. The full variable domain, rest sourced from reference TRBV7-9 and TRBJ1-1, is DTGVSQNPRHKITKRGQNVTFRCDPISEHNRLYWYRQTLGQGPEFLTYFQNEAQLEKSRLLSDRFSAERPKGSFSTLEIQRTEQGDSAMYLCASSFGQMNTEAFFGQGTRLTVV.

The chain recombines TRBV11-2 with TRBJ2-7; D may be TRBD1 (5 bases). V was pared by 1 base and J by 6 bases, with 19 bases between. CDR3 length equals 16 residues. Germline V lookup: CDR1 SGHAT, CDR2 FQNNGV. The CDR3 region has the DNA TGTGCCAGCAGCTTAGTCTCCCGGACAACGGCGGCCGAGCAGTACGTC. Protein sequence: CASSLVSRTTAAEQYV.

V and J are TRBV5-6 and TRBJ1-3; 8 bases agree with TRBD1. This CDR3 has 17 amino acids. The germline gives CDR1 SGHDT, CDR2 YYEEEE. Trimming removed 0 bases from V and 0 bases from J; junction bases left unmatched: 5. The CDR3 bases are TGTGCCAGCAGCTTGGTTGACAGGGGAGTCTCTGGAAACACCATATATTTT. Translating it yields CASSLVDRGVSGNTIYF.

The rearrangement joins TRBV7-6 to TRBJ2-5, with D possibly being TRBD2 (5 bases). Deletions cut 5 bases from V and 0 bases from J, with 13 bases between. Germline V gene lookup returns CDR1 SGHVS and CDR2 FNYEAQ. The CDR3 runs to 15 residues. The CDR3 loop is CASSPFPGYQETQYF. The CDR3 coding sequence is TGTGCCAGCAGCCCGTTCCCGGGGTACCAAGAGACCCAGTACTTC.